The 14 T cell receptor beta chains presented below share a single source sample, sequenced in a study of T cell responses to AZD1222 COVID-19 vaccine. Only in-frame clones appear in the TCRdb table, and some are missing; sequencing was by immunoSEQ multiplex PCR. The table has around 150,000 clones, over 90% seen once. The specimen comprised peripheral blood, sampled 28 days after the second AZD1222 dose. These receptors all come from an adult who received the AZD1222 COVID-19 vaccine.

The rearrangement links TRBV6-4 to TRBJ1-5; 9 bases agree with TRBD1. CDR1 is MRHNA, CDR2 SNTAGT, per germline. The CDR3 sequence is 17 residues long. V shed 7 bases and J 5 bases; nucleotides not matched to a gene: 15. CDR3 nucleotide sequence: TGTGCCAGCATCCGAAGTCACAGGGGGCGGGAAGATCAGCCCCAGCATTTT. Its translation: CASIRSHRGREDQPQHF.

This chain uses TRBV27 with TRBJ1-1; TRBD1 aligns across 7 bases. Germline-derived CDR1 and CDR2 are MNHEY and SMNVEV (reference sequence). This CDR3 has 15 residues. Losses at the gene ends were 5 bases for V and 5 bases for J; bases not matched to a gene: 11. The CDR3 protein is CASSPRTGWRTEAFF. Written as DNA, the CDR3 is TGTGCCAGCAGTCCCCGGACAGGTTGGAGGACTGAAGCTTTCTTT.

V gene TRBV7-3 combines with J gene TRBJ2-2, with TRBD2 matching over 7 bases. CDR1 and CDR2 from the germline V gene are SGHTA and FQGTGA. Trimming at V came to 3 bases and at J to 10 bases, leaving 2 bases not matched to a gene. The CDR3 has 12 residues. CDR3 in DNA: TGTGCCAGCAGCTTTCAGCGGGAGGAGCTGTTTTTT. Encoded protein: CASSFQREELFF. Filled out from reference TRBV7-3 and TRBJ2-2, the complete variable domain reads GAGVSQTPSNKVTEKGKYVELRCDPISGHTALYWYRQSLGQGPEFLIYFQGTGAADDSGLPNDRFFAVRPEGSVSTLKIQRTERGDSAVYLCASSFQREELFFGEGSRLTVL.

This rearrangement joins TRBV28 to TRBJ2-7; D may match TRBD1 or TRBD2 (5 bases each). Trimming left V 5 bases short and J 1 base short, with 24 bases between. The CDR3 contains 18 residues. Germline V gene sequence: CDR1 MDHEN, CDR2 SYDVKM. The CDR3 DNA is TGTGCCAGCAGTCCGGGTGGGTTCATCGGGACGGGTTCCTACGAGCAGTACTTC. Amino acid sequence: CASSPGGFIGTGSYEQYF.

The genes are TRBV6-6 and TRBJ1-6; perhaps TRBD1 as D (5 bases). Per germline, CDR1 MNHNY and CDR2 SVGAGI (reference sequence). V lost 6 bases, J lost 6 bases, and 18 bases lay in between. This CDR3 has 16 amino acids. CDR3 sequence: CASSPGLEGVNSPLHF. For the CDR3, the DNA is TGTGCCAGCAGCCCCGGACTTGAAGGGGTTAATTCACCCCTCCACTTT.

The chain uses TRBV28 and TRBJ1-2, with a weak D call TRBD1 (6 bases). Trimming removed 7 bases from V and 5 bases from J, with 14 bases in between. Per germline, CDR1 MDHEN and CDR2 SYDVKM. This CDR3 is 13 amino acids long. CDR3 amino acids: CASNPTGRYGYTF. In DNA, the CDR3 is TGTGCCAGCAACCCGACAGGACGGTATGGCTACACCTTC.

The chain carries TRBV6-5 and TRBJ2-7; 8 nucleotides match TRBD1. CDR1 and CDR2 from the germline V gene are MNHEY and SVGAGI. After removal of 6 bases from V and 7 bases from J, the junction contained 14 bases not matched to a gene. This CDR3 has 15 amino acids. The CDR3 DNA sequence: TGTGCCAGCAGCATCCAAGGACAGGGAGGATTAGAGCAGTACTTC. It yields the protein CASSIQGQGGLEQYF.

This clone was detected a few times. V gene TRBV7-2 combines with J gene TRBJ1-1; maybe TRBD1 (5 bases). Deletions cut 2 bases from V and 1 base from J, with 11 bases between. This CDR3 spans 15 amino acids. CDR1 and CDR2 from the germline V gene are SGHTA and FQGNSA. The CDR3 bases are TGTGCCAGCAGCTTACTAGGGGTTGGGAACACTGAAGCTTTCTTT. Translated: CASSLLGVGNTEAFF.

The V and J genes are TRBV25-1 and TRBJ2-2; tentative D call: TRBD1 (6 bases). Germline V gene data show CDR1 as MGHDK and CDR2 as SYGVNS. V lost 4 bases to trimming and J lost 4 bases, with 10 bases between them. The CDR3 totals 14 residues. The CDR3 here is CASSVRTATGELFF. Written as DNA, the CDR3 is TGTGCCAGCAGTGTACGGACAGCCACCGGGGAGCTGTTTTTT.

The rearrangement links TRBV7-9 to TRBJ2-2; D is undetermined. The CDR3 loop spans 15 amino acids. CDR1 is SEHNR and CDR2 is FQNEAQ in the germline V gene (reference sequence). Trimming pared 0 bases from V and 7 bases from J, leaving 12 bases between. In DNA, the CDR3 is TGTGCCAGCAGCTTAGCGGGAAGCGCCGTCGGGGAGCTGTTTTTT. Amino acids: CASSLAGSAVGELFF.

The rearrangement joins TRBV5-6 to TRBJ1-5; 7 positions match TRBD1. The CDR3 is 13 residues long. V lost 7 bases and J lost 5; bases outside the gene matches: 6. Germline V gene lookup returns CDR1 SGHDT and CDR2 YYEEEE. The CDR3 coding sequence is TGTGCCAGCGCCACAGGGGCCCATCAGCCCCAGCATTTT. The encoded protein is CASATGAHQPQHF.

The rearrangement joins TRBV14 to TRBJ1-2; tentative D call: TRBD1 (5 bases). With 2 bases removed from V and 4 bases from J, the gap between germline ends came to 11 bases. CDR1 and CDR2 from the germline V gene are SGHDN and FVKESK. CDR3 length: 14 residues. The CDR3 region is CASSQQGRAYGYTF. The CDR3, as DNA: TGTGCCAGCAGCCAACAGGGCCGGGCCTATGGCTACACCTTC.

This sequence joins TRBV5-6 and TRBJ1-4; TRBD1 is a possible D gene (6 bases). This CDR3 spans 16 amino acids. Germline V gene sequence: CDR1 SGHDT, CDR2 YYEEEE. The V end lost 2 bases, the J end lost 0 bases, and 11 bases lay between the germline ends. The DNA of the CDR3 is TGTGCCAGCAGCTTCGCCAACAGGGCAACTAATGAAAAACTGTTTTTT. The encoded protein is CASSFANRATNEKLFF. The whole variable domain, remainder taken from reference TRBV5-6 and TRBJ1-4, is DAGVTQSPTHLIKTRGQQVTLRCSPKSGHDTVSWYQQALGQGPQFIFQYYEEEERQRGNFPDRFSGHQFPNYSSELNVNALLLGDSALYLCASSFANRATNEKLFFGSGTQLSVL.

The rearrangement links TRBV7-2 to TRBJ2-2; no firm D call. Germline loops: CDR1 SGHTA, CDR2 FQGNSA. V was clipped by 6 bases and J by 5 bases, with 10 bases between them. This CDR3 has 13 amino acids. CDR3 sequence (DNA): TGTGCCAGCAGGAAAGGGCTAACCGGGGAGCTGTTTTTT. Its protein is CASRKGLTGELFF.